These 4 T cell receptor beta chains share one sample of origin, sequenced in a study of cytomegalovirus exposure and HLA in healthy donors. The PCR was carried out with 60 Vbeta primers and 13 Jbeta primers. Repertoires were generated with immunoSEQ multiplex PCR, while TCRdb's copy carries only in-frame clones and drops some. This table holds over 100,000 clones, roughly 80% found once. The sample comprised PBMCs. These receptors originate from a young man in good health and CMV-seropositive.

The V gene is TRBV21-1, the J gene TRBJ2-7; the table's D call, TRBD1, has no DNA check behind it. TRBV21-1 is labeled a pseudogene. CDR3 length: 12 residues. The CDR3 region is CARSRGRNEQYF. CDR3 bases: TGTGCCAGGTCCAGGGGCCGGAACGAGCAGTACTTC.

The V gene is TRBV5-1, the J gene TRBJ1-1; TRBD1 agrees at 7 bases. The J segment lost 9 bases and the V segment lost 0 bases, leaving 8 bases of the junction unmatched. Germline assignment: CDR1 SGHRS and CDR2 YFSETQ. The CDR3 is 14 amino acids. The CDR3 spells CASSLDGQVFQAFF. As DNA, the CDR3 is TGCGCCAGCAGCTTGGATGGACAGGTATTCCAAGCTTTCTTT.

The chain couples TRBV29-1 to TRBJ1-2; TRBD1 agrees at 10 bases. V lost 2 bases to trimming and J lost 8 bases; unmatched junction nucleotides: 14. This CDR3 contains 16 residues. In germline, CDR1 is SQVTM, CDR2 ANQGSEA. CDR3: CSVEIGSGTGVEGYTF. CDR3 coding DNA: TGCAGCGTTGAAATTGGTTCGGGGACAGGGGTGGAAGGCTACACCTTC.

The V and J genes are TRBV10-3 and TRBJ2-2; no clear D. V was clipped by 6 bases and J by 0 bases, with 11 bases between them. This CDR3 is 15 amino acids long. Germline CDR1 reads ENHRY; CDR2 reads SYGVKD. The CDR3 loop reads CAISLTETNTGELFF. CDR3 nucleotides: TGTGCCATCAGCCTCACAGAGACGAACACCGGGGAGCTGTTTTTT.